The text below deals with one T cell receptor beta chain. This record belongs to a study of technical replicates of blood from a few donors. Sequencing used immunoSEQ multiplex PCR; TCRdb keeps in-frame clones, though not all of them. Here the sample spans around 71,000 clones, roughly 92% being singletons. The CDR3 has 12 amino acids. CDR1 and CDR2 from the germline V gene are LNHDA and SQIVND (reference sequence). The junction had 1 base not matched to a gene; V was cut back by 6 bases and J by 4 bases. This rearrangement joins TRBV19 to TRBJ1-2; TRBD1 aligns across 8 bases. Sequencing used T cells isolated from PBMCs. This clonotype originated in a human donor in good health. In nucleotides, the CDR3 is TGTGCCAGTAGGGACAGGGCCTATGGCTACACCTTC. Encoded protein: CASRDRAYGYTF. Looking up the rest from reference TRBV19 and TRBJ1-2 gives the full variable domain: DGGITQSPKYLFRKEGQNVTLSCEQNLNHDAMYWYRQDPGQGLRLIYYSQIVNDFQKGDIAEGYSVSREKKESFPLTVTSAQKNPTAFYLCASRDRAYGYTFGSGTRLTVV.